The rows below give T cell receptor beta chains drawn from one sample of a study of cytomegalovirus exposure and HLA in healthy donors. The table came from immunoSEQ multiplex PCR; TCRdb's copy has only in-frame clones and leaves some out. Among about 120,000 clones, roughly four fifths were seen once, and the ten largest hold 1.8%. Source material: PBMCs. These receptors were collected from a man younger than 30 in good health and CMV-seronegative. Both conserved end residues are part of each CDR3. Fields, in order: V gene, D gene, clone size, J gene, CDR3 DNA, CDR3 protein. The D gene is left open where the match is weak. Clone size is shown for a subset of rows, as once, few, many or a class of expanded clone.

TRBV11-1	.	.	TRBJ2-1	TGTGCCAGCAGCCATATAAGGGCGGGGAATGAGCAGTTCTTC	CASSHIRAGNEQFF
TRBV6-6	TRBD2	.	TRBJ2-1	TGTGCCAGCAGTTACCTAGCGGAGATCAATGAGCAGTTCTTC	CASSYLAEINEQFF
TRBV23-1	.	.	TRBJ2-7	TGCGCCAGCAGTCGCAAGGGGGTAAACGAGCAGTACTTC	CASSRKGVNEQYF
TRBV9	TRBD2	.	TRBJ2-3	TGTGCCAGCAGCGTTGGCGGGGGGGACCTCGGTCTCACAGATACGCAGTATTTT	CASSVGGGDLGLTDTQYF
TRBV5-4	.	.	TRBJ2-1	TGTGCCAGCAGCTTGGCGGGGGGCGAGCAGTTCTTC	CASSLAGGEQFF
TRBV7-9	.	.	TRBJ2-1	TGTGCCAGCAGCTTAGCCGGTAACAATGAGCAGTTCTTC	CASSLAGNNEQFF
TRBV9	.	.	TRBJ2-3	TGTGCCAGCAGCGTATTGATCCAAGGAGCAGATACGCAGTATTTT	CASSVLIQGADTQYF
TRBV29-1	.	once	TRBJ1-2	TGCAGCGTAGCCGAGGAGAGGTGGGGCTACACCTTC	CSVAEERWGYTF
TRBV6-1	TRBD1	once	TRBJ1-2	TGTGCCAGCAGTGCCGGACAGGGGAGGGATGGCTACACCTTC	CASSAGQGRDGYTF
TRBV27	TRBD1	.	TRBJ1-1	TGTGCCAGTCGACAGGGGCTACTGAACACTGAAGCTTTCTTT	CASRQGLLNTEAFF
TRBV19	.	.	TRBJ2-3	TGTGCCAGTATGAGCAGGGGCAGAACAGATACGCAGTATTTT	CASMSRGRTDTQYF
TRBV19	.	.	TRBJ1-1	TGTGCCAGTAGTAAGACAGCCCTGAACACTGAAGCTTTCTTT	CASSKTALNTEAFF
TRBV29-1	.	.	TRBJ2-1	TGCAGCGTTGAAGAAGTGGGCGATGAGCAGTTCTTC	CSVEEVGDEQFF
TRBV6-1	.	few	TRBJ1-1	TGTGCCAGCACCCGCGGGGGGCCAGACACTGAAGCTTTCTTT	CASTRGGPDTEAFF
TRBV7-9	.	once	TRBJ2-1	TGTGCCAGCAGCTTGGCCCGATTCGATGAGCAGTTCTTC	CASSLARFDEQFF
TRBV5-6	TRBD1	.	TRBJ1-1	TGTGCCAGCAGCTCGGGACAGGGGATGCATTGGAACACTGAAGCTTTCTTT	CASSSGQGMHWNTEAFF
TRBV29-1	.	.	TRBJ1-1	TGCAGCGCTGTGAACACTGAAGCTTTCTTT	CSAVNTEAFF
TRBV5-8	TRBD2	.	TRBJ2-2	TGTGCCAGCAGCTTGTCCACTAGCGGGGGGAACACCGGGGAGCTGTTTTTT	CASSLSTSGGNTGELFF
TRBV4-2	TRBD2	.	TRBJ2-2	TGTGCCAGCAGCTCCGAACCTAGCGGGGGGGGCACCGGGGAGCTGTTTTTT	CASSSEPSGGGTGELFF
TRBV4-1	TRBD1	.	TRBJ1-2	TGCGCCAGCAGCCAAAGTATTGGGACAGGGGGGGACTATGGCTACACCTTC	CASSQSIGTGGDYGYTF
TRBV6-5	.	.	TRBJ1-6	TGTGCCAGCAGGGACGGGGGGATTTATAATTCACCCCTCCACTTT	CASRDGGIYNSPLHF
TRBV18	.	.	TRBJ2-4	TGTGCCAGCTCACCTCCGACAGCCTTCGGAACCAAAAACATTCAGTACTTC	CASSPPTAFGTKNIQYF
TRBV6-5	TRBD1	.	TRBJ1-6	TGTGCCAGCAGTTACCGACAGACAGGGCCCAATTCACCCCTCCACTTT	CASSYRQTGPNSPLHF
TRBV19	TRBD1	.	TRBJ2-1	TGTGCCAGTACCCTCGACAGGGATTACAATGAGCAGTTCTTC	CASTLDRDYNEQFF
TRBV5-1	TRBD1	.	TRBJ1-2	TGCGCCAGCAGCGGGGGACAGGGGTATGGCTACACCTTC	CASSGGQGYGYTF
TRBV27	.	once	TRBJ2-7	TGTGCCAGCAGTTTGGGCCCTTCGTTCGAGCAGTACTTC	CASSLGPSFEQYF
TRBV4-2	TRBD2	.	TRBJ2-7	TGTGCCAGCAGCCAAGGCGGGGGGGTCTACGAGCAGTACTTC	CASSQGGGVYEQYF
TRBV2	.	once	TRBJ2-7	TGTGCCAGCAGTGAAGAGTGGCTAGCTAGAGGAGAGCAGTACTTC	CASSEEWLARGEQYF
TRBV4-1	.	.	TRBJ2-7	TGCGCCAGCAGCCCCCGGAGGGGCGGCCCCTACGAGCAGTACTTC	CASSPRRGGPYEQYF
TRBV19	.	.	TRBJ1-5	TGTGCCAGTAGCCTACAGGCCTATCAAGGTCAGCCCCAGCATTTT	CASSLQAYQGQPQHF
TRBV9	TRBD1	.	TRBJ1-5	TGTGCCAGCAGCGAGGGGACAGGGAGGGGGCAGCCCCAGCATTTT	CASSEGTGRGQPQHF
TRBV13	TRBD1	.	TRBJ1-5	TGTGCCAGCAGCTCCAACAGGGGAAATCAGCCCCAGCATTTT	CASSSNRGNQPQHF
TRBV7-9	.	.	TRBJ2-6	TGTGCCAGCAGCTTCCGGTCCCTTGGGGCCAACGTCCTGACTTTC	CASSFRSLGANVLTF
TRBV7-6	TRBD2	.	TRBJ2-3	TGTGCCAGCAGCCCGAGCGGGGGAAGCACAGATACGCAGTATTTT	CASSPSGGSTDTQYF
TRBV4-3	.	.	TRBJ1-4	TGCGCCAGCAGCCAAGACAGGGTTCCCGGCCCAAATGAAAAACTGTTTTTT	CASSQDRVPGPNEKLFF
TRBV7-9	TRBD1	.	TRBJ1-1	TGTGCCAGCAGCCAATCGACAGGGAACAGCCAGTACACTGAAGCTTTCTTT	CASSQSTGNSQYTEAFF
TRBV5-8	.	.	TRBJ2-1	TGTGCCAGCCTCCAGGAGGGGAGCTCCTACAATGAGCAGTTCTTC	CASLQEGSSYNEQFF
TRBV4-1	TRBD2	.	TRBJ2-7	TGCGCCAGCAGCCAAGATCTAGCGGGAATCTCCTACGAGCAGTACTTC	CASSQDLAGISYEQYF
TRBV5-5	.	few	TRBJ1-1	TGTGCCAGCAGCTCGGACTTCTACCCCGGGGCTTTCTTT	CASSSDFYPGAFF
TRBV7-2	.	.	TRBJ1-3	TGTGCCAGCAGCTACCTTTGGGGAGCTGGAAACACCATATATTTT	CASSYLWGAGNTIYF
TRBV6-1	.	.	TRBJ1-1	TGTGCCAGCAGTGCCGTGCCGGGAGGGAACACTGAAGCTTTCTTT	CASSAVPGGNTEAFF
TRBV6-4	.	.	TRBJ1-5	TGTGCCAGCAGACCCGGGGTGGGAAATCAGCCCCAGCATTTT	CASRPGVGNQPQHF
TRBV10-2	.	.	TRBJ1-2	TGCGCCAGCAGCCTCCAGGGGATGAACATCTATGGCTACACCTTC	CASSLQGMNIYGYTF
TRBV11-2	.	.	TRBJ2-4	TGTGCCAGCAGCTTGGGGCTATGGGACATTCAGTACTTC	CASSLGLWDIQYF
TRBV5-6	TRBD1	.	TRBJ1-6	TGTGCCAGCAGCTTGACAGGGGTGGAAATTTCACCCCTCCACTTT	CASSLTGVEISPLHF
TRBV5-6	.	.	TRBJ1-5	TGTGCCAGCAGCTTGCGGCAAATCAGGGGAAATCAGCCCCAGCATTTT	CASSLRQIRGNQPQHF